The text below deals with one T cell receptor (beta chain). Antigen specificity is unknown. The source of the sample is a study of T cells after posttransplantation cyclophosphamide. Overall study findings and caveats: Recipient CMV seropositivity and CMV reactivation strongly tracked TRB clonality. Donor CD8+ memory clones often dominated recipient blood repertoires at later times.

TCRdb keeps only in-frame clones here, not all; method: immunoSEQ multiplex PCR. The sample lists roughly 14,000 clones, roughly 91% occurring once. Sampled 1 year posttransplant, controls received myeloablative marrow transplants, methotrexate and a calcineurin inhibitor. From germline, CDR1 is MNHNS and CDR2 SASEGT. This CDR3 has 15 residues. V was trimmed by 5 bases and J by 1 base, leaving 11 bases between them. This sequence joins TRBV6-1 and TRBJ2-2; the D is unclear. Source: PBMCs, taken after an allogeneic stem cell transplant with a calcineurin inhibitor and methotrexate. The sequence was obtained from a male patient in his forties or fifties who received an allogeneic stem cell transplant from an unrelated donor, was CMV-positive, and had chronic GVHD only. Some T cells may have originated in the graft donor. In DNA, the CDR3 is TGTGCCAGCAGTTCGAGTCGGAGGAACACCGGGGAGCTGTTTTTT. It yields the protein CASSSSRRNTGELFF.